A single sample is the source of the 8 T cell receptor beta chains below, sequenced in a study of T cells in localized non-small cell lung cancer. Libraries were prepared by immunoSEQ multiplex PCR; TCRdb keeps only in-frame clonotypes and omits some of them. The sample lists about 52,000 clones, approximately 86% seen once, with less than 20% in the top ten. The sequencing here drew on PBMCs, taken before any cancer treatment. Receptors were obtained from a female donor with stage II lung adenocarcinoma.

The chain recombines TRBV5-1 with TRBJ2-2; D call uncertain. This CDR3 has 15 amino acids. V lost 1 base and J 4 bases, leaving 11 bases between the germline ends. Germline assignment: CDR1 SGHRS and CDR2 YFSETQ. The chain's CDR3 is CASSLNSQITGELFF. In DNA form, the CDR3 reads TGCGCCAGCAGCTTGAATTCACAGATCACCGGGGAGCTGTTTTTT.

A single count supports this clone. This chain uses TRBV13 with TRBJ2-1; D possibly corresponds to TRBD1 (6 bases). CDR3 length equals 14 residues. V lost 4 bases to trimming and J lost 7 bases, with 14 bases between them. Per the germline V gene, CDR1 is PRHDT and CDR2 is FYEKMQ (reference sequence). CDR3 bases: TGTGCCAGCAGCTATCCTTCAGGGGTAAATGAGCAGTTCTTC. Amino acids: CASSYPSGVNEQFF.

The rearrangement joins TRBV15 to TRBJ1-2; D not resolved. The length of the CDR3 is 13 residues. Per the germline V gene, CDR1 is LNHNV and CDR2 is YYDKDF (reference sequence). Trimming removed 1 base from V and 8 bases from J, with 11 bases in between. DNA for the CDR3: TGTGCCACCAGCAGAGCTGGTTCGGGGGGCTACACCTTC. Protein: CATSRAGSGGYTF.

This clone was seen just once. This chain uses TRBV11-3 with TRBJ1-2; possibly TRBD1 for D (5 bases). Germline V CDR1 and CDR2: SGHNT, YENEEA. The V and J ends lost 5 bases and 0 bases respectively, with 13 bases between them. This CDR3 spans 15 amino acids. Here the CDR3 reads CASSQKETANYGYTF. The CDR3 DNA sequence: TGTGCCAGCAGCCAGAAAGAGACAGCTAACTATGGCTACACCTTC.

The chain recombines TRBV7-9 with TRBJ1-2; 8 bases fit TRBD1. The V and J ends lost 3 bases and 4 bases, in that order; junction bases with no gene match: 4. CDR3 size: 14 residues. Germline V gives CDR1 SEHNR, CDR2 FQNEAQ (reference sequence). The CDR3 here is CASSFDRGVYGYTF. For the CDR3, the DNA is TGTGCCAGCAGCTTCGACAGGGGAGTCTATGGCTACACCTTC.

The chain links TRBV5-4 to TRBJ2-2; D call uncertain. The ends were cut back, 0 bases at V and 2 bases at J, with 8 bases in the middle. This CDR3 is 15 amino acids long. Germline loops: CDR1 SGHNT, CDR2 YYREEE (reference sequence). The CDR3, as DNA: TGTGCCAGCAGCTTGGTACGTGGAAACACCGGGGAGCTGTTTTTT. Translating gives CASSLVRGNTGELFF.

This chain connects TRBV5-4 to TRBJ2-3; D is unresolved. CDR3 length equals 14 residues. Between the trimmed V and J ends, which lost 0 bases and 1 base, there was a span of 6 bases. Germline assignment: CDR1 SGHNT and CDR2 YYREEE (reference sequence). The CDR3 here is CASSLGTGTDTQYF. CDR3 DNA sequence: TGTGCCAGCAGCTTGGGAACTGGCACAGATACGCAGTATTTT.

J is TRBJ1-1 and V is TRBV10-3, with D maybe TRBD1 (6 bases). The V and J ends lost 5 bases and 0 bases respectively, with 13 bases between them. Germline V CDR1 and CDR2: ENHRY, SYGVKD. This CDR3 spans 15 amino acids. The CDR3 DNA reads as TGTGCCATCAGTTCAGACAGGAGGTTGAACACTGAAGCTTTCTTT. This codes for CAISSDRRLNTEAFF.